This TCR beta chain was identified during a study of blood T cell repertoires in COVID-19. Produced via immunoSEQ multiplex PCR; TCRdb's table is partial and in-frame only. The data hold roughly 380,000 clones, with around 85% observed a single time. Losses at the gene ends were 0 bases for V and 6 bases for J; bases not matched to a gene: 9. The germline CDR1 and CDR2 sequences are SGHRS and YFSETQ. The CDR3 extends over 17 amino acids. The receptor was isolated from a woman under 30 with acute or convalescent COVID-19. V is TRBV5-1 and J is TRBJ2-2, with TRBD1 matching over 9 bases. The sample consisted of peripheral blood. The CDR3 coding sequence is TGCGCCAGCAGCTTGGTTAAGGGACAGGGAGGCGCCGGGGAGCTGTTTTTT. Translating gives CASSLVKGQGGAGELFF.